The clone carrying this T cell receptor beta chain was recorded only once. This sample stems from a study of blood T cell repertoires in COVID-19. As for the study in general: Specimens from acute and convalescent COVID-19 originated in the United States, Italy and Spain. Sources were T cells, B-cell-depleted T cells, or PBMCs; the material itself was cDNA or gDNA.

Germline CDR1 is SQVTM and CDR2 is ANQGSEA. The CDR3 is made up of 11 amino acids. Trimming took off 5 bases at V and 7 bases at J, with 11 bases between the two ends. Original processing notes: Amplified reference gene primers provided the basis for estimating nucleated cell counts. Measured with immunoSEQ multiplex PCR; TCRdb has only the in-frame clones, and not every one. Clone size and the V and J calls come from that table; the DNA yielded D and trimming. Among more than 150,000 clones, 65% to 85% were seen once, and the ten largest hold less than 3%. The receptor comes from an older woman with acute or convalescent COVID-19. The sample comprised peripheral blood. The chain is built from TRBV29-1 and TRBJ1-1, with unresolved D. The CDR3, as DNA: TGCAGCGTTCGGGAGGGCGGTGAAGCTTTCTTT. Protein: CSVREGGEAFF.